This TCR beta chain came from a study of cytomegalovirus exposure and HLA in healthy donors. The PCR ran on 60 Vbeta and 13 Jbeta primers. This table comes from immunoSEQ multiplex PCR, and its TCRdb copy is limited to in-frame clones, with some not included. The sample yields about 120,000 clones, roughly 80% seen once. CDR3 size: 14 residues. V was trimmed by 3 bases and J by 4 bases, leaving 11 bases between them. Per germline, CDR1 SGHTA and CDR2 FQGNSA. This sequence joins TRBV7-2 and TRBJ2-3; D remains ambiguous. Sequencing was done on a sample of PBMCs. The receptor was isolated from a woman aged 45-59 years in good health and CMV-seronegative. Here the CDR3 reads CASSLAWAPDTQYF. As DNA, the CDR3 is TGTGCCAGCAGCTTGGCGTGGGCTCCAGATACGCAGTATTTT.